Listed here is a single T cell receptor (beta chain). CDR3 length: 15 amino acids. Germline-derived CDR1 and CDR2 are LGHNT and FRNRAP. The V segment lost 5 bases and the J segment 4 bases; nucleotides outside the gene matches: 7. The data were obtained in a study of blood T cell repertoires in COVID-19. Study in general: Specimens from acute and convalescent COVID-19 originated in the United States, Italy and Spain. Sample material is recorded as cDNA or gDNA derived from T cells, B-cell-depleted T cells, or PBMCs.

As originally analysed: Estimation of nucleated cell counts was performed using reference gene primer amplification. Assay used: immunoSEQ multiplex PCR; TCRdb lists only in-frame clones, some missing. V, J and clone size were drawn from that table, and D and trimming were deduced from the DNA. In the table there are roughly 230,000 clones, 70% to 90% of which are singletons. This receptor was identified in a woman between 50 and 59 years old who had been exposed to COVID-19. The specimen was PBMCs or T cells enriched from blood (not recorded which). The rearrangement uses TRBV12-5 and TRBJ2-5; 10 bases agree with TRBD1. This CDR3 reads CASGPGQGVRETQYF. The CDR3 DNA sequence: TGTGCTAGTGGTCCAGGACAGGGGGTGAGAGAGACCCAGTACTTC.